This TCR beta chain derives from a study of control samples from healthy donors and cancer patients. This clone has a single count. TCRdb's table, derived via immunoSEQ multiplex PCR, lists solely in-frame clones and lacks some. The sample shows tens of thousands of clones, less than 90% of them seen only once. Germline V gene sequence: CDR1 SGHTA, CDR2 FQGNSA. Trimming pared 4 bases from V and 8 bases from J, leaving 15 bases between. This CDR3 contains 14 residues. The V and J genes are TRBV7-2 and TRBJ1-3, with no clear D. Sequenced: blood. The clonotype originates from a woman aged 70 to 79 in good health. CDR3 residues: CASSYDGTRDTIYF. The CDR3, as DNA: TGTGCCAGCAGCTACGACGGAACCCGGGACACCATATATTTT.